These 10 T cell receptor beta chains originate from one sample sequenced in a study of cytomegalovirus exposure and HLA in healthy donors. PCR primers comprised 60 Vbeta and 13 Jbeta primers. The method was immunoSEQ multiplex PCR; TCRdb's version includes in-frame clones alone and lacks a portion of them. The sample gives approximately 170,000 clones, approximately 84% of which show up once; around 4.1% is in the top ten. Sequenced material: PBMCs. The receptors derive from a woman between 45 and 65 years old in good health and CMV-seropositive.

The gene calls are TRBV5-1 and TRBJ2-4, with 7 bases fitting TRBD2. V was clipped by 0 bases and J by 8 bases; unmatched bases: 8. Germline CDR1 SGHRS, CDR2 YFSETQ. The CDR3 spans 15 residues. The CDR3 loop reads CASSLGAGEDDIQYF. In DNA, the CDR3 is TGCGCCAGCAGCTTGGGGGCGGGAGAGGATGACATTCAGTACTTC.

The rearrangement links TRBV18 to TRBJ1-3; 11 bases agree with TRBD1. Trimming cost V 3 bases and J 2 bases; bases outside gene matches: 3. The CDR3 length is 16 residues. Germline loops: CDR1 KGHSH, CDR2 LQKENI. The DNA for the CDR3 is TGTGCCAGCTCACCCGGACAGGGGGCGACTGGAAACACCATATATTTT. It specifies CASSPGQGATGNTIYF.

The chain carries TRBV6-5 and TRBJ2-7; TRBD1 matches 7 bases. This CDR3 is 15 amino acids long. Germline loops: CDR1 MNHEY, CDR2 SVGAGI. Losses at the gene ends were 6 bases for V and 4 bases for J; bases not matched to a gene: 12. Here the CDR3 reads CASRKTGLSEYEQYF. The DNA for the CDR3 is TGTGCCAGCAGAAAGACAGGGCTATCTGAGTACGAGCAGTACTTC.

The gene calls are TRBV23-1 and TRBJ1-5; D is uncertain. TRBV23-1 is reported as an ORF; its role is uncertain. The CDR3 length is 15 residues. V was clipped by 7 bases and J by 0 bases, with 13 bases between them. The CDR3 loop reads CASNRKSYSNQPQHF. CDR3 bases: TGCGCCAGCAACCGTAAGTCCTATAGCAATCAGCCCCAGCATTTT.

This chain links TRBV5-4 with TRBJ2-5; 7 bases line up with TRBD2. CDR3 length equals 13 residues. In germline, CDR1 is SGHNT, CDR2 YYREEE (reference sequence). V was pared by 7 bases and J by 3 bases, with 6 bases of the junction left unmatched. DNA for the CDR3: TGTGCCAGCTCTCGGGGGAGGGAAGAGACCCAGTACTTC. Protein sequence: CASSRGREETQYF.

This chain joins TRBV13 and TRBJ1-2; D might be TRBD1 (6 bases). The germline V gene has CDR1 PRHDT and CDR2 FYEKMQ (reference sequence). The V gene lost 0 bases and the J gene lost 4 bases, with 12 bases spanning the gap. The CDR3 is made up of 15 amino acids. The CDR3 DNA reads as TGTGCCAGCAGCTTAGGACAGGGAAGTTTCTATGGCTACACCTTC. Translated: CASSLGQGSFYGYTF.

This clone was recorded a few times. The chain joins TRBV5-1 to TRBJ2-7; TRBD1 might be the D (6 bases). Germline lookup yields CDR1 SGHRS and CDR2 YFSETQ. This CDR3 is built from 15 residues. With 2 bases removed from V and 5 bases from J, the gap between germline ends came to 17 bases. The CDR3 DNA reads as TGCGCCAGCAGCTTTCTGAACTACAGGGACCACGAGCAGTACTTC. This sequence encodes CASSFLNYRDHEQYF.

The gene calls are TRBV25-1 and TRBJ1-1; possible D gene TRBD1, 6 bases. From germline, CDR1 is MGHDK and CDR2 SYGVNS. With 5 bases removed from V and 1 base from J, the gap between germline ends came to 14 bases. This CDR3 is built from 15 residues. Written as DNA, the CDR3 is TGTGCCAGCAGTCCCTACAGGGAGGGGAACACTGAAGCTTTCTTT. Translating gives CASSPYREGNTEAFF.

This rearrangement joins TRBV5-1 to TRBJ1-2; TRBD1 matches at 10 bases. The CDR3 has 15 amino acids. Trimming took 5 bases from V and 2 from J; bases not matched to a gene: 6. CDR1 and CDR2 from the germline V gene are SGHRS and YFSETQ. CDR3 coding DNA: TGCGCCAGCAGTCAAAGGACAGGGGGAAACTATGGCTACACCTTC. Its translation is CASSQRTGGNYGYTF.

V and J are TRBV27 and TRBJ1-5, with D perhaps TRBD1 (5 bases). CDR1 and CDR2 (germline): MNHEY, SMNVEV (reference sequence). The CDR3 totals 16 residues. V was clipped by 2 bases and J by 0 bases, with 11 bases between them. CDR3 in DNA: TGTGCCAGCAGTTTAGGTGGGGGGGGTAGCAATCAGCCCCAGCATTTT. Translating it yields CASSLGGGGSNQPQHF.